The 8 T cell receptor beta chains given below trace back to one sample, sequenced in a study of T cell responses to AZD1222 COVID-19 vaccine. Only in-frame clones appear in the TCRdb table, and some are missing; sequencing was by immunoSEQ multiplex PCR. The sample lists around 60,000 clones; about nine tenths were seen once. Sequenced material: peripheral blood, taken 28 days after the second dose of the MenACWY control vaccine. The receptors shown here come from an adult who received the MenACWY meningococcal vaccine as a control.

This clone is medium-sized (0.01 to 0.1%) in the sample. CDR3 bases: TGTGCCAGCAGTTTATCGCTGGGGGGCAGGTCTGAAGCTTTCTTT. Protein product: CASSLSLGGRSEAFF. The chain has TRBV27 and TRBJ1-1; tentative D call: TRBD1 (6 bases). Germline CDR1 MNHEY, CDR2 SMNVEV (reference sequence). There are 15 residues in the CDR3. Trimming cost V 0 bases and J 6 bases, with 14 bases left between them.

The CDR3 spells CASSTVAKNIQYF. CDR3 nucleotide sequence: TGTGCCAGCTCCACCGTGGCCAAAAACATTCAGTACTTC. V gene TRBV18 combines with J gene TRBJ2-4, with no clear D. This CDR3 is 13 amino acids long. Trimming pared 6 bases from V and 1 base from J, leaving 7 bases between. The germline V gene has CDR1 KGHSH and CDR2 LQKENI.

The genes are TRBV7-9 and TRBJ1-2, with a weak D call TRBD1 (5 bases). The germline CDR1 and CDR2 sequences are SEHNR and FQNEAQ (reference sequence). The V end was cut by 5 bases, the J end by 8 bases, with 18 bases between. CDR3 length equals 14 residues. The CDR3 sequence: CASSQAGQSGGYTF. Here the CDR3 DNA reads TGTGCCAGCAGCCAAGCGGGGCAGTCGGGGGGCTACACCTTC.

Concerning this clone: A read error may account for a junction end that differs from germline. Other DNA variants within this sample encode the same CDR3. The rearrangement uses TRBV27 and TRBJ2-3; 9 bases are a match to TRBD2. The CDR3 length is 17 residues. From germline, CDR1 is MNHEY and CDR2 SMNVEV (reference sequence). CDR3: CASSLRLAGTRGDTQYF. The CDR3 DNA sequence: TGTGCCAGCAGTTTAAGGCTAGCGGGAACCCGAGGAGATACACAGTATTTT.

The V call is TRBV19, the J call TRBJ1-5, with a tentative D call TRBD1 (5 bases). V was shortened by 4 bases and J by 3 bases, with 16 bases between the two germline ends. Germline CDR1 LNHDA, CDR2 SQIVND (reference sequence). CDR3 length: 16 amino acids. In DNA form, the CDR3 reads TGTGCCAGTAGTAACGGGGCACCCTCTTCCAATCAGCCCCAGCATTTT. Its protein product is CASSNGAPSSNQPQHF.

The chain is built from TRBV19 and TRBJ2-7; D remains ambiguous. The CDR3 covers 13 residues. The V gene lost 3 bases and the J gene lost 0 bases, with 6 bases spanning the gap. The germline V gene has CDR1 LNHDA and CDR2 SQIVND (reference sequence). The CDR3 loop reads CASSITFSYEQYF. The CDR3 bases are TGTGCCAGTAGTATTACCTTCTCCTACGAGCAGTACTTC. The full variable domain, its missing parts supplied by reference TRBV19 and TRBJ2-7, is DGGITQSPKYLFRKEGQNVTLSCEQNLNHDAMYWYRQDPGQGLRLIYYSQIVNDFQKGDIAEGYSVSREKKESFPLTVTSAQKNPTAFYLCASSITFSYEQYFGPGTRLTVT.

In nucleotides, the CDR3 is TGTGCCAGCAGCTTAGATCACAGCAAGAGGGAGCAGTTCTTC. Translating gives CASSLDHSKREQFF. This chain uses TRBV7-8 with TRBJ2-1; D remains unclear. CDR1 and CDR2 (germline): SGHVS, FQNEAQ. The ends were cut back, 1 base at V and 10 bases at J, with 14 bases in the middle. This CDR3 region has 14 residues.

The gene calls are TRBV28 and TRBJ1-1, with D possibly matching TRBD1 (6 bases). The CDR3 covers 13 residues. Germline CDR1 MDHEN, CDR2 SYDVKM. Trimming stripped 8 bases from V and 4 bases from J, with 14 bases between. CDR3 region: CASRDNTLTEAFF. As DNA, the CDR3 is TGTGCCAGCCGGGACAACACGCTCACTGAAGCTTTCTTT.